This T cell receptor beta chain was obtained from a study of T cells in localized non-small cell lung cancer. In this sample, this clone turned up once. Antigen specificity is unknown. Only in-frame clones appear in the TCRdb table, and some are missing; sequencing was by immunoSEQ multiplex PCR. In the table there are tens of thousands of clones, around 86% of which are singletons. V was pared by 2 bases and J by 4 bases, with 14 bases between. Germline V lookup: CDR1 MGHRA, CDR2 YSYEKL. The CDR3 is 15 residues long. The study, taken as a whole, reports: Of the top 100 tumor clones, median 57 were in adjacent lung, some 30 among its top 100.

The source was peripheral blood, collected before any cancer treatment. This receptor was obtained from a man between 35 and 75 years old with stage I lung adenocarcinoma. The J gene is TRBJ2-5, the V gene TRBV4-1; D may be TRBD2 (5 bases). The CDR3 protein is CASSQTPGRGETQYF. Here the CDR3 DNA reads TGCGCCAGCAGCCAAACTCCGGGCCGGGGAGAGACCCAGTACTTC.